Reported below is one T cell receptor (beta chain). Clones were read by immunoSEQ multiplex PCR, and TCRdb kept only the in-frame ones, dropping some. The data show nearly 110,000 clones, roughly 90% seen once. The entry originates in a study of T cell changes during pregnancy in multiple sclerosis. The sample was peripheral blood, taken in the third trimester of pregnancy. The source of this sequence is a female donor in good health, enrolled as a control in a pregnancy study.

The CDR3 nucleotides are TGTGCCAGCAGCCGTTACAATGAGCAGTTCTTC. Its protein is CASSRYNEQFF. V and J are TRBV5-6 and TRBJ2-1; D uncertain. The CDR3 runs to 11 residues. Germline V gene data show CDR1 as SGHDT and CDR2 as YYEEEE. Trimming pared 4 bases from V and 4 bases from J, leaving 3 bases between.